A single TCR beta chain is shown here with its context. Only in-frame clones appear in the TCRdb table, and some are missing; sequencing was by immunoSEQ multiplex PCR. This table has 200,000 to 250,000 clones, around 94% appearing once. The sample belongs to a study of control samples from healthy donors and cancer patients. This TCR was sampled from a man aged 50 to 60 in good health. The sequenced sample was blood.

The CDR3 reads CASSPRGAAETQYF. CDR3 bases: TGTGCCAGCAGTCCTCGGGGGGCGGCAGAGACCCAGTACTTC. This chain uses TRBV27 with TRBJ2-5, with D perhaps TRBD2 (7 bases). The V and J ends lost 5 bases and 4 bases respectively, with 14 bases between them. Germline loops: CDR1 MNHEY, CDR2 SMNVEV (reference sequence). The CDR3 contains 14 residues.